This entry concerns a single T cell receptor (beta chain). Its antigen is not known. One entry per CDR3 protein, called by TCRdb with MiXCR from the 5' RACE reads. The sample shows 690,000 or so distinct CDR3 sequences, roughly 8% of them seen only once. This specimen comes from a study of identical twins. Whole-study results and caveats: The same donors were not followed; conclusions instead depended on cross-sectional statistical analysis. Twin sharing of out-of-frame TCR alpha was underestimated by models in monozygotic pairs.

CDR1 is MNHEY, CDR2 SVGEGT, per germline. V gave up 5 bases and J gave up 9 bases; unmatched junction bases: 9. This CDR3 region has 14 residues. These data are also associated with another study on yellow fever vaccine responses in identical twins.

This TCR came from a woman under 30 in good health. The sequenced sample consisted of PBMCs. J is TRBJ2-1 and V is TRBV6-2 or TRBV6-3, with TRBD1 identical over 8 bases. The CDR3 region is CASSTPDRGFEQFF. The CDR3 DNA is TGTGCCAGCAGTACTCCCGACAGGGGCTTTGAGCAGTTCTTC.